Each of the 10 T cell receptor beta chains below was sequenced from the same sample in a study of neurological immune-mediated disorders. TCRdb redid the calling of the 5' RACE reads with MiXCR, one entry per CDR3 protein. Of 31,000 or so distinct CDR3 sequences in the sample, 1.5% were seen once. Material: PBMCs. These receptors were collected from a woman in her 30s with multiple sclerosis.

The table lists this clonotype with many counts. The gene calls are TRBV3-1 and TRBJ2-3, with a possible D match to TRBD2 (6 bases). Germline-derived CDR1 and CDR2 are LGHDT and YNNKEL (reference sequence). The CDR3 is made up of 14 amino acids. V lost 4 bases, J lost 6 bases, and 14 bases lay in between. This CDR3 is CASSPGDRWDTQYF. CDR3 nucleotides: TGTGCCAGCAGCCCGGGGGACCGCTGGGATACGCAGTATTTT.

This clonotype appeared many times. Since a much larger clone is just one base distant, this may be a read error. The rearrangement links TRBV7-2 to TRBJ2-3, with a tentative D call TRBD2 (6 bases). CDR1 is SGHTA, CDR2 FQGNSA, per germline. Between the trimmed V and J ends, which lost 1 base and 1 base, there was a span of 9 bases. This CDR3 has 15 residues. For the CDR3, the DNA is TGTGCCAGCAGCTTAGGGATAGCGGGCACAGATACGCAGTATTTT. This translates into CASSLGIAGTDTQYF.

This clonotype appeared many times. This chain connects TRBV7-2 to TRBJ2-6; tentatively, D is TRBD1 or TRBD2 (6 bases each). Trimming shortened V by 5 bases and J by 0 bases, and 17 bases separated the two germline ends. This CDR3 has 18 amino acids. From germline, CDR1 is SGHTA and CDR2 FQGNSA. The CDR3 loop reads CASSPRGPRASGANVLTF. CDR3 bases: TGTGCCAGCAGCCCCCGGGGGCCCCGAGCCTCTGGGGCCAACGTCCTGACTTTC.

Ten or more counts support this clonotype. V and J are TRBV5-5 and TRBJ2-1; no clear D gene. CDR1 is SGHKS, CDR2 YYEKEE, per germline (reference sequence). CDR3 length: 11 residues. V lost 1 base and J 7 bases, leaving 3 bases between the germline ends. CDR3 sequence reads: CASSLTNEQFF. CDR3 coding DNA: TGTGCCAGCAGCTTGACGAATGAGCAGTTCTTC.

This clonotype occurred many times. The chain has TRBV7-2 and TRBJ2-7, with 8 bases aligning to TRBD2. The CDR3 is made up of 14 amino acids. The germline V gene encodes CDR1 SGHTA and CDR2 FQGNSA. V lost 4 bases to trimming and J lost 5 bases; unmatched junction nucleotides: 7. This CDR3 reads CASSSRGGLNEQYF. The DNA of the CDR3 is TGTGCCAGCAGCTCCCGGGGGGGGCTTAACGAGCAGTACTTC.

The sample holds many counts of this clonotype. This rearrangement joins TRBV7-8 to TRBJ2-7; 8 nucleotides agree with TRBD2. The CDR3 has 14 amino acids. Per the germline V gene, CDR1 is SGHVS and CDR2 is FQNEAQ. Losses at the gene ends were 4 bases for V and 3 bases for J; bases not matched to a gene: 5. This CDR3 is CASSSRTSNYEQYF. CDR3 sequence (DNA): TGTGCCAGCAGCTCGCGGACTAGCAACTACGAGCAGTACTTC.

This clonotype was observed many times. J is TRBJ2-5 and V is TRBV20-1; D may be TRBD1 (5 bases). The length of the CDR3 is 14 residues. Trimming took off 5 bases at V and 5 bases at J, with 18 bases between the two ends. CDR1 is DFQATT and CDR2 is SNEGSKA in the germline V gene (reference sequence). CDR3 nucleotide sequence: TGCAGTGCTCCCGCGTGGCAGGGCTGGGAGACCCAGTACTTC. Amino acid sequence: CSAPAWQGWETQYF.

This clonotype was counted many times. The chain employs TRBV20-1 and TRBJ2-3; D is unresolved. Trimming removed 6 bases from V and 1 base from J, with 14 bases in between. CDR1 is DFQATT and CDR2 is SNEGSKA in the germline V gene (reference sequence). The CDR3 is made up of 14 amino acids. CDR3 sequence: CSAEELIGTDTQYF. The CDR3 bases are TGCAGTGCAGAGGAGTTAATCGGCACAGATACGCAGTATTTT.

This clonotype was recorded at least ten times. The genes are TRBV2 and TRBJ2-5; D ambiguous. CDR1 and CDR2 from the germline V gene are SNHLY and FYNNEI. With 4 bases removed from V and 1 base from J, the gap between germline ends came to 7 bases. There are 13 residues in the CDR3. The DNA for the CDR3 is TGTGCCAGCAGTGGAAACGGCCAAGAGACCCAGTACTTC. This sequence encodes CASSGNGQETQYF.

The sample holds many counts of this clonotype. The V gene is TRBV10-3, the J gene TRBJ2-2; D is uncertain. The CDR3 totals 16 residues. Germline loops: CDR1 ENHRY, CDR2 SYGVKD. V was cut by 0 bases and J by 1 base, with 9 bases left in between. The DNA for the CDR3 is TGTGCCATCAGTGAGTCGGCCGGCATGAACACCGGGGAGCTGTTTTTT. This translates into CAISESAGMNTGELFF.